Listed below are T cell receptor beta chains from one sample, sequenced in a study of cytomegalovirus exposure and HLA in healthy donors. Clones were sequenced by immunoSEQ multiplex PCR, and TCRdb holds only the in-frame ones, with some missing. Of about 140,000 clones in the sample, approximately 94% were seen once. Source material: PBMCs. The receptors were gathered from a man aged 18 to 29 in good health and CMV-seropositive. Each CDR3 is given with its conserved first and last residue. The D gene is left open where the match is weak. The size field is filled for only some rows; it gives once, few, many or a size class.

j_call,v_call,cdr3_length,d_call,clone_size,cdr3_nt,cdr3_aa
TRBJ1-1,TRBV9,14,NA,NA,TGTGCCAGCAGCGTAATGGAGGGAGGGGAGAAAGCTTTCTTT,CASSVMEGGEKAFF
TRBJ2-1,TRBV5-1,23,TRBD2,NA,TGCGCCAGCAGCCAGAAAGGATGGACGACAAAACCCCCTAGCGGGAGCGACTACAATGAGCAGTTCTTC,CASSQKGWTTKPPSGSDYNEQFF
TRBJ2-2,TRBV2,11,NA,NA,TGTGCCAGCAACACCAACGGGGAGCTGTTTTTT,CASNTNGELFF
TRBJ2-1,TRBV6-5,16,NA,NA,TGTGCCAGCAGTTACCGTTCGGACCAGGGGGGCGATGAGCAGTTCTTC,CASSYRSDQGGDEQFF
TRBJ2-1,TRBV7-2,17,TRBD2,NA,TGTGCCAGCAGCGCGGGCCGACTAGCGGGAAGGGACAATGAGCAGTTCTTC,CASSAGRLAGRDNEQFF
TRBJ1-4,TRBV28,16,NA,NA,TGTGCCAGCTCGTTACAGGGCGGTCCGACTAATGAAAAACTGTTTTTT,CASSLQGGPTNEKLFF
TRBJ2-1,TRBV7-9,13,NA,NA,TGTGCCAGCAGCCTCAGCTCCTACAATGAGCAGTTCTTC,CASSLSSYNEQFF
TRBJ2-3,TRBV7-9,15,TRBD2,NA,TGTGCCAGCAGCGGACTAGCGGGGACGGGAGATACGCAGTATTTT,CASSGLAGTGDTQYF
TRBJ2-2,TRBV6-6,13,NA,NA,TGTGCCAGCTCGGTGCTATACACCGGGGAGCTGTTTTTT,CASSVLYTGELFF
TRBJ2-2,TRBV27,20,TRBD1,NA,TGTGCCAGCAGTTTACGGGCAGGGGGCGCAGCAGGTTCGAACACCGGGGAGCTGTTTTTT,CASSLRAGGAAGSNTGELFF
TRBJ1-1,TRBV28,18,NA,NA,TGTGCCAGCAGTTTATCCTCCCATCCTTTACAGCAGAACACTGAAGCTTTCTTT,CASSLSSHPLQQNTEAFF
TRBJ2-1,TRBV6-4,14,NA,NA,TGTGCCAGCTCTTCGGAGAGCTCCTACAATGAGCAGTTCTTC,CASSSESSYNEQFF
TRBJ2-7,TRBV10-3,14,NA,NA,TGTGCCATCAAAGGTGACGGGAGCCCCCGCGAGCAGTACTTC,CAIKGDGSPREQYF
TRBJ1-1,TRBV19,13,NA,once,TGTGCCAGTAGTCGCGAGGGAAAGAATGAAGCTTTCTTT,CASSREGKNEAFF
TRBJ2-2,TRBV6-6,15,NA,NA,TGTGCCAGCAGTTACTCGATCGAGGGCTTCGGGGAGCTGTTTTTT,CASSYSIEGFGELFF
TRBJ1-4,TRBV5-4,15,TRBD1,NA,TGTGCCAGCAGCCCTACAGGGGCAACTAATGAAAAACTGTTTTTT,CASSPTGATNEKLFF
TRBJ2-7,TRBV5-4,16,TRBD2,NA,TGTGCCAGCAGCCCAGCTGGACTAGCGGGGGACGGGGGGCAGTACTTC,CASSPAGLAGDGGQYF
TRBJ2-1,TRBV15,17,TRBD2,NA,TGTGCCACCAGCGAAAAGAGAGGGCTAGCGGGAGTTAATGAGCAGTTCTTC,CATSEKRGLAGVNEQFF
TRBJ2-7,TRBV10-3,15,TRBD2,NA,TGTGCCATCAGCATGAGCGGGAGAGGGTCCTACGAGCAGTACTTC,CAISMSGRGSYEQYF
TRBJ2-5,TRBV6-1,11,NA,NA,TGTGCCAGCAGTCCTCGCGGGACCCAGTACTTC,CASSPRGTQYF
TRBJ2-5,TRBV18,15,NA,NA,TGTGCCAGCTCACCACCCGACAGATACCAAGAGACCCAGTACTTC,CASSPPDRYQETQYF
TRBJ1-5,TRBV28,15,TRBD1,once,TGTGCCAGCAGTCCGGGGAGTCAGGGGGTTCAGCCCCAGCATTTT,CASSPGSQGVQPQHF
TRBJ2-3,TRBV11-3,15,TRBD1,NA,TGTGCCAGCAGCGCGCGACAGGGGGCCACAGATACGCAGTATTTT,CASSARQGATDTQYF
TRBJ2-1,TRBV16,14,NA,NA,TGTGCCAGCAGCCAACGGAGCTCCTACAATGAGCAGTTCTTC,CASSQRSSYNEQFF
TRBJ1-4,TRBV5-5,17,TRBD1,NA,TGTGCCAGCAGCTTGTCCACAGGGGGCGCGTTCCATGGAAAACTGTTTTTT,CASSLSTGGAFHGKLFF
TRBJ2-2,TRBV9,13,NA,NA,TGTGCCAGCAGCGTAGTAGTCGCCGGGGAGCTGTTTTTT,CASSVVVAGELFF
TRBJ2-3,TRBV6-1,15,NA,NA,TGTGCCAGCAGTGAAGGGGGCGGGATGTCAGATACGCAGTATTTT,CASSEGGGMSDTQYF
TRBJ2-1,TRBV7-9,16,TRBD1,once,TGTGCCAGCAGCTTCCCCGGACAGGGTGCCTACAATGAGCAGTTCTTC,CASSFPGQGAYNEQFF
TRBJ2-7,TRBV10-1,14,NA,NA,TGCGCCAGCAGTGAGTCTCGGGACTCCTACGAGCAGTACTTC,CASSESRDSYEQYF
TRBJ1-2,TRBV27,16,TRBD1,NA,TGTGCCAGCAGACGACAGGGGGTGAGGGTTGACTATGGCTACACCTTC,CASRRQGVRVDYGYTF
TRBJ2-7,TRBV18,17,NA,NA,TGTGCCAGCTCACCGGCTGTCTCGGGGGGCTGGCCCTACGAGCAGTACTTC,CASSPAVSGGWPYEQYF
TRBJ1-4,TRBV29-1,14,NA,NA,TGCAGCGTTGGGGAGATTGCAACTAATGAAAAACTGTTTTTT,CSVGEIATNEKLFF
TRBJ1-5,TRBV30,17,TRBD1,NA,TGTGCCTGGAGTGTTGGACAGGGCGGGATGGGCAATCAGCCCCAGCATTTT,CAWSVGQGGMGNQPQHF
TRBJ1-5,TRBV19,16,TRBD1,NA,TGTGCCAGTAGTGGACAGGGCTGGGATTTAGATCAGCCCCAGCATTTT,CASSGQGWDLDQPQHF
TRBJ1-5,TRBV28,13,NA,NA,TGTGCCAGCATCAGGACTGAGGGTCAGCCCCAGCATTTT,CASIRTEGQPQHF
TRBJ2-5,TRBV5-1,14,TRBD1,NA,TGCGCCAGCAGCAGAGACAGGGGGCAAGAGACCCAGTACTTC,CASSRDRGQETQYF
TRBJ2-7,TRBV15,15,TRBD1,NA,TGTGCCACCAGCAGAGATTGGGACAGGGCCTACGAGCAGTACTTC,CATSRDWDRAYEQYF
TRBJ1-1,TRBV7-2,12,NA,once,TGTGCCAGCAGCTTCCTAGGCACTGAAGCTTTCTTT,CASSFLGTEAFF
TRBJ2-7,TRBV6-6,15,TRBD1,NA,TGTGCCAGCACCAGGACAGGTCCCAGCTCCTACGAGCAGTACTTC,CASTRTGPSSYEQYF
TRBJ2-1,TRBV7-9,15,NA,NA,TGTGCCAGCAGCTTTGGGACTGGACCAAACAATGAGCAGTTCTTC,CASSFGTGPNNEQFF
TRBJ1-6,TRBV4-2,15,TRBD1,NA,TGTGCCAGCAGCCCGAGTGGGATCGGACAGGCGGTTTCGGTCTTT,CASSPSGIGQAVSVF
TRBJ2-1,TRBV10-3,17,TRBD2,NA,TGTGCCATCAGTGACCGCCGACTAGCGGACTCCTACAATGAGCAGTTCTTC,CAISDRRLADSYNEQFF
TRBJ2-1,TRBV28,15,NA,once,TGTGCCAGCAGTCGAGGGATAATCCCTTCCAATGAGCAGTTCTTC,CASSRGIIPSNEQFF
TRBJ2-6,TRBV29-1,16,NA,NA,TGCAGCGCCCTACAGGGATGGGTATCTGGGGCCAACGTCCTGACTTTC,CSALQGWVSGANVLTF